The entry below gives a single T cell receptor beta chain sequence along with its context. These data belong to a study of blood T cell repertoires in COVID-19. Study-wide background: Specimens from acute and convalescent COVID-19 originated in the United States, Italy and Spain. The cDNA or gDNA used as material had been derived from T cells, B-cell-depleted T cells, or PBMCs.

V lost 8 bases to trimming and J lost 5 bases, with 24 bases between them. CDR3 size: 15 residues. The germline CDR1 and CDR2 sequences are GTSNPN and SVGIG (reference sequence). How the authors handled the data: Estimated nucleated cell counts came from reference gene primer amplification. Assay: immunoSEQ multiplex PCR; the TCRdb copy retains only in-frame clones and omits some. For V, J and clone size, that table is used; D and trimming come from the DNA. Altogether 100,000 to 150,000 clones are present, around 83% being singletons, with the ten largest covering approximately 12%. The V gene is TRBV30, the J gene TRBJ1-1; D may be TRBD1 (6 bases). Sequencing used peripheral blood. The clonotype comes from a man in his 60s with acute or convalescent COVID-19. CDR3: CATPSSGGGRTEAFF. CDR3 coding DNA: TGTGCCACACCGTCGTCGGGGGGCGGAAGGACTGAAGCTTTCTTT. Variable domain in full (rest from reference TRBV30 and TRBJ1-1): SQTIHQWPATLVQPVGSPLSLECTVEGTSNPNLYWYRQAAGRGLQLLFYSVGIGQISSEVPQNLSASRPQDRQFILSSKKLLLSDSGFYLCATPSSGGGRTEAFFGQGTRLTVV.